Below, 8 T cell receptor beta chains from the same sample are listed, as sequenced in a study of STAT5B mutations in CD4+ large granular lymphocyte leukemia. Some clones are missing from TCRdb's copy, which holds only in-frame ones; the method was immunoSEQ multiplex PCR. The sample yields more than 30,000 clones, 85% to 90% seen once. The specimen sequenced was CD4+ T cells from blood buffy coats. The receptors derive from a human donor in good health.

The chain has TRBV7-7 and TRBJ1-1; D remains unclear. Germline lookup yields CDR1 SSHAT and CDR2 FNYEAQ (reference sequence). Trimming removed 6 bases from V and 8 bases from J, with 4 bases in between. The CDR3 covers 9 residues. The CDR3 nucleotides read TGTGCCAGCAGTCCCGAAGCTTTCTTT. Translation gives CASSPEAFF.

This chain uses TRBV6-1 with TRBJ2-7; TRBD1 might be the D (7 bases). Trimming removed 10 bases at V and 1 base at J, with 17 bases between. The CDR3 is 14 amino acids. Germline V gene data show CDR1 as MNHNS and CDR2 as SASEGT. The CDR3 coding sequence is TGTGCCATCAACCAGGGGGGTGTTTCCTACGAGCAGTACTTC. Translating it yields CAINQGGVSYEQYF.

Here the CDR3 DNA reads TGTGCCAGCAGTTTTGGTAGGGATCAGCCCCAGCATTTT. As protein: CASSFGRDQPQHF. The rearrangement links TRBV6-6 to TRBJ1-5; D is undetermined. Germline CDR1 reads MNHNY; CDR2 reads SVGAGI (reference sequence). Trimming removed 4 bases from V and 5 bases from J, with 9 bases in between. The CDR3 contains 13 residues.

The V gene is TRBV2, the J gene TRBJ2-2; D is unresolved. Trimming pared 6 bases from V and 8 bases from J, leaving 13 bases between. Germline lookup yields CDR1 SNHLY and CDR2 FYNNEI. This CDR3 contains 13 residues. The CDR3 bases are TGTGCCAGCAGCCTTCTCCAGTCAGGGGAGCTGTTTTTT. It specifies CASSLLQSGELFF. Full variable domain (missing parts from reference TRBV2 and TRBJ2-2): EPEVTQTPSHQVTQMGQEVILRCVPISNHLYFYWYRQILGQKVEFLVSFYNNEISEKSEIFDDQFSVERPDGSNFTLKIRSTKLEDSAMYFCASSLLQSGELFFGEGSRLTVL.

The CDR3 loop is CASTPRVLESSYEQYF. The CDR3 nucleotides are TGTGCCAGCACCCCCAGGGTCCTCGAGAGCTCCTACGAGCAGTACTTC. The rearrangement uses TRBV28 and TRBJ2-7; D possibly corresponds to TRBD1 (5 bases). V was pared by 7 bases and J by 0 bases, with 19 bases between. Germline V gene lookup returns CDR1 MDHEN and CDR2 SYDVKM. The CDR3 contains 16 residues.

This clone was detected only once. The rearrangement joins TRBV6-4 to TRBJ1-3; D not resolved. Germline CDR1 MRHNA, CDR2 SNTAGT. The ends were cut back, 8 bases at V and 4 bases at J, with 24 bases in the middle. The CDR3 covers 17 residues. This CDR3 reads CASGRKLQSRTGNTIYF. The CDR3 DNA reads as TGTGCCAGCGGGCGAAAACTACAGAGCCGGACGGGAAACACCATATATTTT.

This clone was seen just once. V gene TRBV6-1 combines with J gene TRBJ2-5; a weak D match, TRBD1 (6 bases). The CDR3 extends over 15 amino acids. The V end lost 6 bases, the J end lost 7 bases, and 21 bases lay between the germline ends. Germline V gene data show CDR1 as MNHNS and CDR2 as SASEGT. The CDR3 bases are TGTGCCAGCAGCCGGGACATAACCATAACAGGGACCCAGTACTTC. This gives the protein CASSRDITITGTQYF.

The gene calls are TRBV18 and TRBJ1-1; D gene unclear. V was pared by 9 bases and J by 4 bases, with 18 bases between. CDR1 KGHSH and CDR2 LQKENI come from the germline V gene. The CDR3 runs to 14 residues. The CDR3 nucleotides are TGTGCCAGTGTACCATCGGGCGGCGGCACTGAAGCTTTCTTT. Encoded protein: CASVPSGGGTEAFF.